The rows below give T cell receptor beta chains drawn from one sample of a study of shared clonotypes between healthy human individuals. The repertoire was sequenced with immunoSEQ multiplex PCR; TCRdb's copy has only in-frame clones and lacks some. This table holds around 940,000 clones, 60% to 85% found once. What was sequenced was memory CD4+ T cells sorted from blood. The origin of the receptors is a man between 18 and 29 years old in good health. CDR3s include the opening cysteine and the closing phenylalanine or tryptophan. Each record gives: V gene, D gene, J gene, clone size, CDR3 DNA, CDR3 protein. The D gene is left open where the match is weak. Not every row has a clone size; where given, it reads once, few, many or a size class.

v_gene: TRBV4-1
d_gene: TRBD1
j_gene: TRBJ2-7
abundance: NA
CDR3nt: TGCGCCAGCAGCCACCGGACAGGGTCCGAGCAGTACTTC
CDR3aa: CASSHRTGSEQYF

v_gene: TRBV7-9
d_gene: TRBD1
j_gene: TRBJ1-5
abundance: NA
CDR3nt: TGTGCCAGCAGCTTAGTCGGCAGGGGGCGCAATCAGCCCCAGCATTTT
CDR3aa: CASSLVGRGRNQPQHF

v_gene: TRBV14
d_gene: NA
j_gene: TRBJ2-3
abundance: NA
CDR3nt: TGTGCCAGCAGCTTCGGACTACAACCCCACACAGATACGCAGTATTTT
CDR3aa: CASSFGLQPHTDTQYF

v_gene: TRBV11-2
d_gene: TRBD2
j_gene: TRBJ2-1
abundance: NA
CDR3nt: TGTGCCAGCAGCTTTAGCGGGGGGGGAAACAATGAGCAGTTCTTC
CDR3aa: CASSFSGGGNNEQFF

v_gene: TRBV28
d_gene: TRBD1
j_gene: TRBJ2-2
abundance: NA
CDR3nt: TGTGCCAGCAGTTCCTCCCGGACAGGGAACACCGGGGAGCTGTTTTTT
CDR3aa: CASSSSRTGNTGELFF

v_gene: TRBV5-1
d_gene: TRBD2
j_gene: TRBJ2-7
abundance: NA
CDR3nt: TGCGCCAGCAGCTTTAGCGGGGGATCCTACGAGCAGTACTTC
CDR3aa: CASSFSGGSYEQYF

v_gene: TRBV5-1
d_gene: NA
j_gene: TRBJ2-2
abundance: once
CDR3nt: TGCGCCAGCAGTGGCGGACGTAACACCGGGGAGCTGTTTTTT
CDR3aa: CASSGGRNTGELFF

v_gene: TRBV18
d_gene: TRBD1
j_gene: TRBJ1-4
abundance: NA
CDR3nt: TGTGCCAGCTCATTTCAGACAGGGGGAGATGAAAAACTGTTTTTT
CDR3aa: CASSFQTGGDEKLFF

v_gene: TRBV4-1
d_gene: NA
j_gene: TRBJ1-4
abundance: NA
CDR3nt: TGCGCCAGCAGCACTCCCGGCCGGTACACTAATGAAAAACTGTTTTTT
CDR3aa: CASSTPGRYTNEKLFF

v_gene: TRBV19
d_gene: TRBD1
j_gene: TRBJ2-2
abundance: NA
CDR3nt: TGTGCCAGTAGTACAACAGGGGCCACCGGGGAGCTGTTTTTT
CDR3aa: CASSTTGATGELFF

v_gene: TRBV5-4
d_gene: TRBD1
j_gene: TRBJ2-2
abundance: NA
CDR3nt: TGTGCCAGCAGCTTGGAAGCGACAGGGGTTTCCGGGGAGCTGTTTTTT
CDR3aa: CASSLEATGVSGELFF

v_gene: TRBV21-1
d_gene: NA
j_gene: TRBJ1-2
abundance: few
CDR3nt: TGTGCCAGCATTGGGACAGGGGAAACATATGGCTACACCTTC
CDR3aa: CASIGTGETYGYTF

v_gene: TRBV7-2
d_gene: NA
j_gene: TRBJ2-5
abundance: NA
CDR3nt: TGTGCCAGCAGCTTTGGACAGCGGGAGACCCAGTACTTC
CDR3aa: CASSFGQRETQYF

v_gene: TRBV5-6
d_gene: TRBD2
j_gene: TRBJ2-5
abundance: NA
CDR3nt: TGTGCCAGCAGCCTGCTACTAGCGGGGTCGGTGGAGACCCAGTACTTC
CDR3aa: CASSLLLAGSVETQYF

v_gene: TRBV5-5
d_gene: NA
j_gene: TRBJ2-7
abundance: NA
CDR3nt: TGTGCCAGCTCCCTCGCAGGCGAGCAGTACTTC
CDR3aa: CASSLAGEQYF

v_gene: TRBV7-6
d_gene: NA
j_gene: TRBJ2-2
abundance: NA
CDR3nt: TGTGCCAGCAGCTTTAAAAGAGTAAACACCGGGGAGCTGTTTTTT
CDR3aa: CASSFKRVNTGELFF

v_gene: TRBV5-4
d_gene: TRBD1
j_gene: TRBJ2-7
abundance: NA
CDR3nt: TGTGCCAGCAGCAGGACGACAGGGGGTGTCTACGAGCAGTACTTC
CDR3aa: CASSRTTGGVYEQYF

v_gene: TRBV28
d_gene: TRBD2
j_gene: TRBJ2-7
abundance: NA
CDR3nt: TGTGCCCGTGGAGCTAGCGGGGGGGCCTTCTTCTACGAGCAGTACTTC
CDR3aa: CARGASGGAFFYEQYF

v_gene: TRBV6-6
d_gene: TRBD2
j_gene: TRBJ2-7
abundance: NA
CDR3nt: TGTGCCAGCAGGGGGTCGGGAGGGTTCTCCTACGAGCAGTACTTC
CDR3aa: CASRGSGGFSYEQYF

v_gene: TRBV2
d_gene: NA
j_gene: TRBJ1-5
abundance: NA
CDR3nt: TGTGCCAGCGTACAGGGAGTTGGCAATCAGCCCCAGCATTTT
CDR3aa: CASVQGVGNQPQHF

v_gene: TRBV5-1
d_gene: NA
j_gene: TRBJ2-7
abundance: NA
CDR3nt: TGCGCCAGCAGCTTGGGAGGGGGTCCCTACGAGCAGTACTTC
CDR3aa: CASSLGGGPYEQYF

v_gene: TRBV18
d_gene: TRBD1
j_gene: TRBJ1-2
abundance: NA
CDR3nt: TGTGCCAGCTCACCAGGGGACAGGAGGAACTATGGCTACACCTTC
CDR3aa: CASSPGDRRNYGYTF

v_gene: TRBV5-1
d_gene: TRBD2
j_gene: TRBJ2-7
abundance: NA
CDR3nt: TGCGCCAGCAGCCCGACTAGCGCGTCCTACGAGCAGTACTTC
CDR3aa: CASSPTSASYEQYF

v_gene: TRBV10-2
d_gene: NA
j_gene: TRBJ2-7
abundance: NA
CDR3nt: TGCGCCAGCAGTGAGTTCCGGGGCAGGGGAGTGAACGAGCAGTACTTC
CDR3aa: CASSEFRGRGVNEQYF

v_gene: TRBV28
d_gene: NA
j_gene: TRBJ1-6
abundance: NA
CDR3nt: TGTGCCAGCAGTGAGGGGGGGAAAAATTCACCCCTCCACTTT
CDR3aa: CASSEGGKNSPLHF

v_gene: TRBV6-5
d_gene: TRBD2
j_gene: TRBJ2-1
abundance: NA
CDR3nt: TGTGCCAGCAGTTTAGTAGCGGGGGGGCTGGGAAATGAGCAGTTCTTC
CDR3aa: CASSLVAGGLGNEQFF

v_gene: TRBV7-2
d_gene: NA
j_gene: TRBJ1-1
abundance: NA
CDR3nt: TGTGCCAGCAGCTTTCGCGGAAACACTGAAGCTTTCTTT
CDR3aa: CASSFRGNTEAFF

v_gene: TRBV6-5
d_gene: NA
j_gene: TRBJ1-1
abundance: NA
CDR3nt: TGTGCCAGCAGGCCCCCGGGGACTGAAGCTTTCTTT
CDR3aa: CASRPPGTEAFF

v_gene: TRBV18
d_gene: TRBD1
j_gene: TRBJ1-1
abundance: once
CDR3nt: TGTGCCAGCTCACCACTGGCACAGGGGGTAACTGAAGCTTTCTTT
CDR3aa: CASSPLAQGVTEAFF

v_gene: TRBV6-1
d_gene: NA
j_gene: TRBJ1-1
abundance: NA
CDR3nt: TGTGCCAGCAGTTATCAGGGTAAGAACACTGAAGCTTTCTTT
CDR3aa: CASSYQGKNTEAFF

v_gene: TRBV5-8
d_gene: NA
j_gene: TRBJ2-1
abundance: NA
CDR3nt: TGTGCCAGCAGCTTGGAACAGGGTAGGAATGAGCAGTTCTTC
CDR3aa: CASSLEQGRNEQFF

v_gene: TRBV4-1
d_gene: TRBD1
j_gene: TRBJ1-5
abundance: NA
CDR3nt: TGCGCCAGCAGCCAATCTGGGACAGGGGCTTATCAGCCCCAGCATTTT
CDR3aa: CASSQSGTGAYQPQHF

v_gene: TRBV7-7
d_gene: TRBD2
j_gene: TRBJ2-3
abundance: NA
CDR3nt: TGTGCTAGCAGCTTGGGTGTAGCGGGGGCGTCGGATACGCAGTATTTT
CDR3aa: CASSLGVAGASDTQYF

v_gene: TRBV6-1
d_gene: TRBD2
j_gene: TRBJ2-3
abundance: NA
CDR3nt: TGTGCCAGCAGGGGGTGGGCTAGCGGCTCAGATACGCAGTATTTT
CDR3aa: CASRGWASGSDTQYF

v_gene: TRBV18
d_gene: NA
j_gene: TRBJ2-3
abundance: once
CDR3nt: TGTGCCAGCTCAAAAACTCTGGGTACGCAGTATTTT
CDR3aa: CASSKTLGTQYF

v_gene: TRBV11-2
d_gene: NA
j_gene: TRBJ2-4
abundance: NA
CDR3nt: TGTGCCAGCAGCCAACATCTAGCCAAAAACATTCAGTACTTC
CDR3aa: CASSQHLAKNIQYF

v_gene: TRBV19
d_gene: NA
j_gene: TRBJ1-2
abundance: NA
CDR3nt: TGTGCCAGTAGTATGTTGTCGATCTATGGCTACACCTTC
CDR3aa: CASSMLSIYGYTF

v_gene: TRBV2
d_gene: NA
j_gene: TRBJ1-4
abundance: few
CDR3nt: TGTGCCAGCCGGGGCCTTAATGAAAAACTGTTTTTT
CDR3aa: CASRGLNEKLFF

v_gene: TRBV7-8
d_gene: NA
j_gene: TRBJ2-1
abundance: NA
CDR3nt: TGTGCCAGCAGTATTGGGACCTCCAATGAGCAGTTCTTC
CDR3aa: CASSIGTSNEQFF

v_gene: TRBV9
d_gene: TRBD2
j_gene: TRBJ2-1
abundance: NA
CDR3nt: TGTGCCAGCAGCACCCTAGCGGGAGGGTCCTACAATGAGCAGTTCTTC
CDR3aa: CASSTLAGGSYNEQFF

v_gene: TRBV7-9
d_gene: NA
j_gene: TRBJ2-2
abundance: NA
CDR3nt: TGTGCCAGCAGCGGACGACAGGCTTCGAACACCGGGGAGCTGTTTTTT
CDR3aa: CASSGRQASNTGELFF

v_gene: TRBV10-3
d_gene: NA
j_gene: TRBJ2-5
abundance: NA
CDR3nt: TGTGCCACCAGAGGGGGTGACGAGACCCAGTACTTC
CDR3aa: CATRGGDETQYF

v_gene: TRBV2
d_gene: NA
j_gene: TRBJ1-1
abundance: few
CDR3nt: TGTGCCAGCAGTTCACAGGGTTCGAACACTGAAGCTTTCTTT
CDR3aa: CASSSQGSNTEAFF

v_gene: TRBV21-1
d_gene: NA
j_gene: TRBJ2-3
abundance: NA
CDR3nt: TGTGCCAGCAGCAAAAGGCCGACTAGCCAGGGCACAGATACGCAGTATTTT
CDR3aa: CASSKRPTSQGTDTQYF

v_gene: TRBV7-6
d_gene: NA
j_gene: TRBJ1-5
abundance: NA
CDR3nt: TGTGCCAGCAGCTTAGTCTCCGCGGGTCAGCCCCAGCATTTT
CDR3aa: CASSLVSAGQPQHF

v_gene: TRBV28
d_gene: NA
j_gene: TRBJ1-1
abundance: NA
CDR3nt: TGTGCCAGCAGTTTAATGACAGGCGTATCTAACACTGAAGCTTTCTTT
CDR3aa: CASSLMTGVSNTEAFF

v_gene: TRBV6-6
d_gene: NA
j_gene: TRBJ1-2
abundance: NA
CDR3nt: TGTGCCAGCAGCCCGGCGACGGCATATGGCTACACCTTC
CDR3aa: CASSPATAYGYTF

v_gene: TRBV7-9
d_gene: NA
j_gene: TRBJ1-4
abundance: NA
CDR3nt: TGTGCCAGCAGCCGAGATTCCTCGGGTAGAGAAAAACTGTTTTTT
CDR3aa: CASSRDSSGREKLFF

v_gene: TRBV5-1
d_gene: TRBD2
j_gene: TRBJ2-3
abundance: NA
CDR3nt: TGCGCCAGCAGCTTGGTTGGACTAGGCACAGATACGCAGTATTTT
CDR3aa: CASSLVGLGTDTQYF

v_gene: TRBV2
d_gene: TRBD1
j_gene: TRBJ2-7
abundance: NA
CDR3nt: TGTGCCAGCAGACCCACCGGGCAGGGGGCAACCGAGCAGTACTTC
CDR3aa: CASRPTGQGATEQYF

v_gene: TRBV19
d_gene: TRBD1
j_gene: TRBJ1-1
abundance: few
CDR3nt: TGTGCCAGTACCGCCGAGACAGGGGAGTGGGGCACTGAAGCTTTCTTT
CDR3aa: CASTAETGEWGTEAFF

v_gene: TRBV2
d_gene: NA
j_gene: TRBJ1-1
abundance: few
CDR3nt: TGTGCCAGCAGTGCATACACTGAAGCTTTCTTT
CDR3aa: CASSAYTEAFF

v_gene: TRBV6-5
d_gene: NA
j_gene: TRBJ2-7
abundance: NA
CDR3nt: TGTGCCAGCAGGCTGTCCCTCTTCGACTCCTACGAGCAGTACTTC
CDR3aa: CASRLSLFDSYEQYF